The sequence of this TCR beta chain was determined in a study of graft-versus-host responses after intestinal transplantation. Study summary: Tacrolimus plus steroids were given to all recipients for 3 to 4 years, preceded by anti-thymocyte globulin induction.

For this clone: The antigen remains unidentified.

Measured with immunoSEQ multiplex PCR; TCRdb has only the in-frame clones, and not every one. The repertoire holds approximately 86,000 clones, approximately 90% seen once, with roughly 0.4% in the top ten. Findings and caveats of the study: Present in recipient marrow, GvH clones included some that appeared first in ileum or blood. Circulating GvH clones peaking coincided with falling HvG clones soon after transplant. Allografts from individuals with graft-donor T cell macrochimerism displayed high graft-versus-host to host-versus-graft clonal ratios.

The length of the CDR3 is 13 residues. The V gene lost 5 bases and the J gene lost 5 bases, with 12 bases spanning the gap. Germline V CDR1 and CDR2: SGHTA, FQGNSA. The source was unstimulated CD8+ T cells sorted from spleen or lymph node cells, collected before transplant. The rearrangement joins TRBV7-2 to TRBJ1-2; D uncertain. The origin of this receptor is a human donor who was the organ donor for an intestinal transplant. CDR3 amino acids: CASSVNTQYGYTF. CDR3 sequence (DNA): TGTGCCAGCAGCGTCAACACACAATATGGCTACACCTTC.